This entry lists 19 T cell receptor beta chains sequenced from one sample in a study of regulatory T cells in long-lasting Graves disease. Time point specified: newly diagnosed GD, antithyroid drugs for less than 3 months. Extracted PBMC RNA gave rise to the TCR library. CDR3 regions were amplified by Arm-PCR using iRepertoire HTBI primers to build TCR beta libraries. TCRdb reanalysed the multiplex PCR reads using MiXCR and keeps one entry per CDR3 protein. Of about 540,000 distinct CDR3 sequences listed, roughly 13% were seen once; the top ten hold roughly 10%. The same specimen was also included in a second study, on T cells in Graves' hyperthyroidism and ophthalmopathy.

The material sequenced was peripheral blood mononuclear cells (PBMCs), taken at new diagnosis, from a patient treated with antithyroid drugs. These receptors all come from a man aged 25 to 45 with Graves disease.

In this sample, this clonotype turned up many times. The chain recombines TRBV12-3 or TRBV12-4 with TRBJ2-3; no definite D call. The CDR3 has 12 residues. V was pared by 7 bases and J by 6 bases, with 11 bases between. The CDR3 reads CASTARLDTQYF. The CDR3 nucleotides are TGTGCCAGCACCGCGCGGCTCGATACGCAGTATTTT.

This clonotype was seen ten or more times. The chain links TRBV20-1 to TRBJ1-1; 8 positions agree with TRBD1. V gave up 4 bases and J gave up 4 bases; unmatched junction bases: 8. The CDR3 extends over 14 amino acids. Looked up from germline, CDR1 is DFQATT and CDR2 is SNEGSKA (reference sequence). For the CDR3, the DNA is TGCAGTGCTACAGGGGGCTGGGGTGGCACTGAAGCTTTCTTT. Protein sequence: CSATGGWGGTEAFF.

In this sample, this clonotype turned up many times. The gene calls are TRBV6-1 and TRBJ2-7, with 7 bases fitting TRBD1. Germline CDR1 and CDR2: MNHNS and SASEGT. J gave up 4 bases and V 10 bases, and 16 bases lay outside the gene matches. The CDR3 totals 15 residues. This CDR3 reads CAIHRGPSPEYEQYF. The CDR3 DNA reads TGTGCCATTCACAGGGGACCAAGCCCCGAATACGAGCAGTACTTC.

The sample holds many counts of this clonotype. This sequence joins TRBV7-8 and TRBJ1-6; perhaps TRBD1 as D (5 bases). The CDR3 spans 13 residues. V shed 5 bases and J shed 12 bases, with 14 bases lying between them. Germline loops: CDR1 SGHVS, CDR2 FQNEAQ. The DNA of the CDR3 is TGTGCCAGCAGCCCCCGGGACCTAAGACCCCTCCACTTT. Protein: CASSPRDLRPLHF.

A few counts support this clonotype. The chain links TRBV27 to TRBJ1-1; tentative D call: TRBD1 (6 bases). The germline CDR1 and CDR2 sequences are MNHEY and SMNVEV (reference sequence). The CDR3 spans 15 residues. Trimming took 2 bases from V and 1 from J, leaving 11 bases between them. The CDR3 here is CASSLQGRGNTEAFF. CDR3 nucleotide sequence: TGTGCCAGCAGTTTACAGGGGAGAGGGAACACTGAAGCTTTCTTT.

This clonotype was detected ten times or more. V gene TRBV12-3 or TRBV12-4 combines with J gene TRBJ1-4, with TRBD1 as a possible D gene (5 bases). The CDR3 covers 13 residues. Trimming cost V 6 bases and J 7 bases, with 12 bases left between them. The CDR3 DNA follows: TGTGCCAGCAGATTGGGACGCCTTGAAAAACTGTTTTTT. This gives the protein CASRLGRLEKLFF.

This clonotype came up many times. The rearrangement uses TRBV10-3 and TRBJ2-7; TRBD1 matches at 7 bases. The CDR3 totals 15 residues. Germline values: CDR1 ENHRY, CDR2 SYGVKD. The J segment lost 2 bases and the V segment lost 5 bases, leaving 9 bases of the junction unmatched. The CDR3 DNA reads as TGTGCCATCAGTCGAGTCATGACAGGGACCTACGAGCAGTACTTC. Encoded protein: CAISRVMTGTYEQYF.

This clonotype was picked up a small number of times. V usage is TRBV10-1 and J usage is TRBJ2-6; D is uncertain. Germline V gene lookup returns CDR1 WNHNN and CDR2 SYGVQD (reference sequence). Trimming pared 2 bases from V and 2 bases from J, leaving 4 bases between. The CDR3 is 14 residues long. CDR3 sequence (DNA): TGCGCCAGCAGTGAGGGGGCTGGGGCCAACGTCCTGACTTTC. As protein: CASSEGAGANVLTF.

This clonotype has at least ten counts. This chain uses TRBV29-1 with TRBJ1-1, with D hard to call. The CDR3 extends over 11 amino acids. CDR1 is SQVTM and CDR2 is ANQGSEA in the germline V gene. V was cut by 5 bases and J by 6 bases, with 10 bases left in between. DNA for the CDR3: TGCAGCGTTCATCGGAGGCCTGAAGCTTTCTTT. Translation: CSVHRRPEAFF. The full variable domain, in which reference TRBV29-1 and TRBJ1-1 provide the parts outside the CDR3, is SAVISQKPSRDICQRGTSLTIQCQVDSQVTMMFWYRQQPGQSLTLIATANQGSEATYESGFVIDKFPISRPNLTFSTLTVSNMSPEDSSIYLCSVHRRPEAFFGQGTRLTVV.

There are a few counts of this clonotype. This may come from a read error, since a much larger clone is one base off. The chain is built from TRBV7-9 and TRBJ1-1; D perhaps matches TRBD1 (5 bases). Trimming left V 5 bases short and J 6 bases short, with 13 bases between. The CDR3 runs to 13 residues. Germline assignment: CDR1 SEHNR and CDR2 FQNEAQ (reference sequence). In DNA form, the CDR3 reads TGTGCCAGCAGCCCGGGGCAGCCCGCTGAAGCTTTCTTT. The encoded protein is CASSPGQPAEAFF. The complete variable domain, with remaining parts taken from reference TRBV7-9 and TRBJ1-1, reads DTGVSQNPRHKITKRGQNVTFRCDPISEHNRLYWYRQTLGQGPEFLTYFQNEAQLEKSRLLSDRFSAERPKGSFSTLEIQRTEQGDSAMYLCASSPGQPAEAFFGQGTRLTVV.

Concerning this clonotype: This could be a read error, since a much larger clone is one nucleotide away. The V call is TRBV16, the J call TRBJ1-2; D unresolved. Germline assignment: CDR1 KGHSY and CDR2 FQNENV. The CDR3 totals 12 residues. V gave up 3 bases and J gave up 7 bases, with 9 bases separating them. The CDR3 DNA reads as TGTGCCAGCAGCCAGACTCACAGTGGCTACACCTTC. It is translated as CASSQTHSGYTF. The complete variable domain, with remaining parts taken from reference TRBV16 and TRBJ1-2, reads GEEVAQTPKHLVRGEGQKAKLYCAPIKGHSYVFWYQQVLKNEFKFLISFQNENVFDETGMPKERFSAKCLPNSPCSLEIQATKLEDSAVYFCASSQTHSGYTFGSGTRLTVV.

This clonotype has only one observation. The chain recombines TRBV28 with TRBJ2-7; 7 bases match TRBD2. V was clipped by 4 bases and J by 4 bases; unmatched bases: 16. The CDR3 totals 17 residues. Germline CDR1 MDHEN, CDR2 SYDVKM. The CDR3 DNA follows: TGTGCCAGCAGTTCCTTGGGTCGCGGGAGTCGGAGGTACGAGCAGTACTTC. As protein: CASSSLGRGSRRYEQYF.

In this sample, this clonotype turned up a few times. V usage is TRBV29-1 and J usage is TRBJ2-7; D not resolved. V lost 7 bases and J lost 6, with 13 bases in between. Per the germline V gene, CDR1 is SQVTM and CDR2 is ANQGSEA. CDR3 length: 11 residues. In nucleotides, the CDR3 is TGCAGCGGCGGAAGCGTTGTCGAGCAGTACTTC. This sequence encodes CSGGSVVEQYF.

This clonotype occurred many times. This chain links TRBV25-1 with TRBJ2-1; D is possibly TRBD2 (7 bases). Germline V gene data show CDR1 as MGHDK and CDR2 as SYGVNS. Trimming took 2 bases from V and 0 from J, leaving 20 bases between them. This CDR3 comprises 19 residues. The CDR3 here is CASSERGGGLSSSYNEQFF. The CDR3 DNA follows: TGTGCCAGCAGTGAAAGGGGGGGAGGGCTATCGAGCTCCTACAATGAGCAGTTCTTC.

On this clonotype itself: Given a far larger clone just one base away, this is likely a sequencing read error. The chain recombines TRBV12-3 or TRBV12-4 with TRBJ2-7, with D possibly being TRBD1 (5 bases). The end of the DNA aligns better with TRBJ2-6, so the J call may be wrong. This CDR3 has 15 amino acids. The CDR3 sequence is CASSFGSAGANALTF. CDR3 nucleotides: TGTGCCAGCAGCTTTGGTTCGGCTGGGGCCAACGCCCTGACTTTC.

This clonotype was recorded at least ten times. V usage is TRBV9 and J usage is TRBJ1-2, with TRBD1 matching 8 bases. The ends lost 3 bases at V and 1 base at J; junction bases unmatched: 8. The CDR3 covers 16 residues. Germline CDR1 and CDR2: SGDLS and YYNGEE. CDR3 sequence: CASSGDRDRFNYGYTF. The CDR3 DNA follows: TGTGCCAGCAGCGGCGACAGGGACAGGTTTAACTATGGCTACACCTTC.

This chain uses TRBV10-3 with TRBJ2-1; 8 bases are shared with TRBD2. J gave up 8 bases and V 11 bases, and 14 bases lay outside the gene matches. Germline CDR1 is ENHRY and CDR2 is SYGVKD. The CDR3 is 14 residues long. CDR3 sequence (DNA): TGTGCCTCCCTGGGCGGAGCGGGAGAATATGAGCAGTTCTTC. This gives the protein CASLGGAGEYEQFF.

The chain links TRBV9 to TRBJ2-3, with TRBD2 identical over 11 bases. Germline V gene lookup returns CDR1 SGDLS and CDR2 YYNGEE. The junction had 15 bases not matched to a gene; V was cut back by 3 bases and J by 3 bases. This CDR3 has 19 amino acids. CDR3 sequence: CASSGGTSGGGPTTDTQYF. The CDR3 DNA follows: TGTGCCAGCAGCGGCGGGACTAGCGGAGGAGGACCGACGACAGATACGCAGTATTTT.

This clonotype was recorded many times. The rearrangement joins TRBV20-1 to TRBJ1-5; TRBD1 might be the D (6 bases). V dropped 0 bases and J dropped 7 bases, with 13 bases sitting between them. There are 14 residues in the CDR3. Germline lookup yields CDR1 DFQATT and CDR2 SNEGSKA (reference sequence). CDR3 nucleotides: TGCAGTGCTAGAGAAAACAGGGACTTCCAGCCCCAGCATTTT. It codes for CSARENRDFQPQHF.